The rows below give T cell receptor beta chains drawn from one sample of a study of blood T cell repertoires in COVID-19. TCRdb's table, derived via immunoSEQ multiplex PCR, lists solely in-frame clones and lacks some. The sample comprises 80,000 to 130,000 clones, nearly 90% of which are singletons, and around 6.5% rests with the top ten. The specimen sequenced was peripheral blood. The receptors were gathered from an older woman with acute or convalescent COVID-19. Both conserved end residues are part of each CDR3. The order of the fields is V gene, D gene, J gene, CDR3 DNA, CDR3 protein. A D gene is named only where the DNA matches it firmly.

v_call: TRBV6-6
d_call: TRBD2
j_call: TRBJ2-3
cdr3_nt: TGTGCCAGCAGTCACAGACTAGCGGGAGCCTTGAGCCGCACAGATACGCAGTATTTT
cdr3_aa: CASSHRLAGALSRTDTQYF

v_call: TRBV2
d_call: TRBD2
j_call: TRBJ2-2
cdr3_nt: TGTGCCAGCAGTGAAATCGCAGGGAGGGCCGGGGAGCTGTTTTTT
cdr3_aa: CASSEIAGRAGELFF

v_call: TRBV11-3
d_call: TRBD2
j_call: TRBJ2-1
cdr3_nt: TGTGCCAGCAGCTCGTGGACTAGCGGGAGGGATGAGCAGTTCTTC
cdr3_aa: CASSSWTSGRDEQFF

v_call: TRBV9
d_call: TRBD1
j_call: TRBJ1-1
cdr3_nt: TGTGCCAGCACCCAAGGGGGCCTCAACACTGAAGCTTTCTTT
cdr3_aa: CASTQGGLNTEAFF

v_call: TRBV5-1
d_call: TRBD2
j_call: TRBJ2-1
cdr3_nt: TGCGCCAGCAGCTTGGCCGGGCTAGCGGCCTCCTACAATGAGCAGTTCTTC
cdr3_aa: CASSLAGLAASYNEQFF

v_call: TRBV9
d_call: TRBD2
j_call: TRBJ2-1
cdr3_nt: TGTGCCAGCAGCGTTACTAGCGGGTTCTACAATGAGCAGTTCTTC
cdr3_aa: CASSVTSGFYNEQFF

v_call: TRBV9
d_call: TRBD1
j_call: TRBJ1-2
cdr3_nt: TGTGCCAGCAGCGTAGGGACAGGCGGCGGCTATGGCTACACCTTC
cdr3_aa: CASSVGTGGGYGYTF

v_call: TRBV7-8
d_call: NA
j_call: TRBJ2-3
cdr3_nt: TGTGCCAGCAGCTTACCCGGTGGGGCCTTACAGGGCGCTCCAGATACGCAGTATTTT
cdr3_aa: CASSLPGGALQGAPDTQYF

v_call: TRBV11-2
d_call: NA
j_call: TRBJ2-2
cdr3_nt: TGTGCCAGCAGCTTGAGACAGAGGAACACCGGGGAGCTGTTTTTT
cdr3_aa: CASSLRQRNTGELFF

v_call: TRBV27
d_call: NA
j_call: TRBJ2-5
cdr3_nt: TGTGCCAGCAGTTTAGGGACTTGGGGGGCCCAGTACTTC
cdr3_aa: CASSLGTWGAQYF

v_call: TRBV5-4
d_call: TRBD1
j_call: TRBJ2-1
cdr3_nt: TGTGCCAGCAGCTTGGAAAGACAGGGGGGCGATGAGCAGTTCTTC
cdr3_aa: CASSLERQGGDEQFF

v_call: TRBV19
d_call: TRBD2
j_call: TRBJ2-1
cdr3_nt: TGTGCCAGTAGGACTAGCGGGATTGAGGACAATGAGCAGTTCTTC
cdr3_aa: CASRTSGIEDNEQFF

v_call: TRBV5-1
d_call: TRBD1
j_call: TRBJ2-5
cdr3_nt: TGCGCCAGCAGTTTAGACAGGGGGCAAGGAGAGACCCAGTACTTC
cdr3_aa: CASSLDRGQGETQYF

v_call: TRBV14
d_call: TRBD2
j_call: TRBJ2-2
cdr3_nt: TGTGCCAGCAGCCAGGGACTAGTTTCAGCCGGGGAGCTGTTTTTT
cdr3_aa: CASSQGLVSAGELFF

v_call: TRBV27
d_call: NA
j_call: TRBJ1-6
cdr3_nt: TGTGCCAGCAGTTTCGACAGGAGCTCCTATAATTCACCCCTCCACTTT
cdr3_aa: CASSFDRSSYNSPLHF